This paragraph covers one T cell receptor (beta chain) sequence. Method: immunoSEQ multiplex PCR; TCRdb's copy keeps in-frame clones and lacks some. Of some 230,000 clones in the sample, around 86% were seen once. The data were taken from a study of blood T cell repertoires in COVID-19. The CDR3 sequence is 16 residues long. J gave up 1 base and V 5 bases, and 10 bases lay outside the gene matches. From germline, CDR1 is SGHRS and CDR2 YFSETQ. This receptor was identified in a woman of 80 years or more with COVID-19, enrolled during active disease. Sequencing input: peripheral blood. This sequence joins TRBV5-1 and TRBJ2-3, with 7 bases matching TRBD2. The CDR3 reads CASRREGGSGTDTQYF. For the CDR3, the DNA is TGCGCCAGCAGAAGGGAGGGCGGGAGTGGCACAGATACGCAGTATTTT.